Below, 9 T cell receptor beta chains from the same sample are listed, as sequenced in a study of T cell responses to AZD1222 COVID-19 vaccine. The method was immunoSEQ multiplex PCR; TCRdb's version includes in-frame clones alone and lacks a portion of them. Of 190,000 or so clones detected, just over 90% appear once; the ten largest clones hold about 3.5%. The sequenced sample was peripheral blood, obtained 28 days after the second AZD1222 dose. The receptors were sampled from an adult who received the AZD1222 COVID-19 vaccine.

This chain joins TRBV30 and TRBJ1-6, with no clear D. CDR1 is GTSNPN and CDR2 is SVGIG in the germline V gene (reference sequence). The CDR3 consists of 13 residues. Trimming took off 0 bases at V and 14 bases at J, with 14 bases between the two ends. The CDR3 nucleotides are TGTGCCTGGAGTGTCGGCCCTCTTTTAGCCCTCCACTTT. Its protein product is CAWSVGPLLALHF.

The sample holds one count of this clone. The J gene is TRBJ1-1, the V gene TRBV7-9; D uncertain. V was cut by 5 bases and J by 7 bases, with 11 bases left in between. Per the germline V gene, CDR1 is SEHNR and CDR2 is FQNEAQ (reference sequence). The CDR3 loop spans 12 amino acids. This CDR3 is CASSGSGSEAFF. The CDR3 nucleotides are TGTGCCAGCAGCGGGTCTGGCAGTGAAGCTTTCTTT.

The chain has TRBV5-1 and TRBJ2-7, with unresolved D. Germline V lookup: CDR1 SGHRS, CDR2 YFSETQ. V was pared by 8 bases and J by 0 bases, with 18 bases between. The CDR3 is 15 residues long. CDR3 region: CARGAPRTSSYEQYF. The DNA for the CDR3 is TGCGCCAGAGGAGCTCCTAGAACGAGCTCCTACGAGCAGTACTTC.

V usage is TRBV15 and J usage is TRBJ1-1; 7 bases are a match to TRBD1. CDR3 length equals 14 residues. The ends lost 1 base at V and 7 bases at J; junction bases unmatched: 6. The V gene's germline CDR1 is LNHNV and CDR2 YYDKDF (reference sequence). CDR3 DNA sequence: TGTGCCACCAGCAGAGTGGACAGGACCTATGAAGCTTTCTTT. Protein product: CATSRVDRTYEAFF.

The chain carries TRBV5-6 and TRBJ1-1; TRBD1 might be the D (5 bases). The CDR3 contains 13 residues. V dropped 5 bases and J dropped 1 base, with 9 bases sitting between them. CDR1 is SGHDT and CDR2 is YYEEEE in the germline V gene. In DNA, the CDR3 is TGTGCCAGCAGTTTTCAGGGGAACACTGAAGCTTTCTTT. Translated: CASSFQGNTEAFF.

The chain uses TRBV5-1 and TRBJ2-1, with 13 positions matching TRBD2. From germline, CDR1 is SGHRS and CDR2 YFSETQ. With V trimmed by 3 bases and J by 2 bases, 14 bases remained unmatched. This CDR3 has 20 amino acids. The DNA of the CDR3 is TGCGCCAGCAGCTCTATTCCGACTAGCGGGAGGCCCTTGACCTACAATGAGCAGTTCTTC. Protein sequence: CASSSIPTSGRPLTYNEQFF.

The CDR3 protein is CASSFGRLGQPQHF. The CDR3 coding sequence is TGTGCCAGCAGTTTTGGACGCCTCGGTCAGCCCCAGCATTTT. V gene TRBV2 combines with J gene TRBJ1-5, with D hard to call. There are 14 residues in the CDR3. Trimming shortened V by 5 bases and J by 6 bases, and 14 bases separated the two germline ends. CDR1 is SNHLY and CDR2 is FYNNEI in the germline V gene.

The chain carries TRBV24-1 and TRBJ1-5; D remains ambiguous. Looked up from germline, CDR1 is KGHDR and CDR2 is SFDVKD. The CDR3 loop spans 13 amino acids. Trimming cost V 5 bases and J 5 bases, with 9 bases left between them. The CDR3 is CATSVTPDQPQHF. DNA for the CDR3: TGTGCCACCAGTGTCACACCTGATCAGCCCCAGCATTTT.

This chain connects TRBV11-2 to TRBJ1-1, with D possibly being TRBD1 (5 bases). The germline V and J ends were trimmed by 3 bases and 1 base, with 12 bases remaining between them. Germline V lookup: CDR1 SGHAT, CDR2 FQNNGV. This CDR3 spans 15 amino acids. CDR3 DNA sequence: TGTGCCAGCAGCTTGGGGACGGGACCGAACACTGAAGCTTTCTTT. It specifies CASSLGTGPNTEAFF.